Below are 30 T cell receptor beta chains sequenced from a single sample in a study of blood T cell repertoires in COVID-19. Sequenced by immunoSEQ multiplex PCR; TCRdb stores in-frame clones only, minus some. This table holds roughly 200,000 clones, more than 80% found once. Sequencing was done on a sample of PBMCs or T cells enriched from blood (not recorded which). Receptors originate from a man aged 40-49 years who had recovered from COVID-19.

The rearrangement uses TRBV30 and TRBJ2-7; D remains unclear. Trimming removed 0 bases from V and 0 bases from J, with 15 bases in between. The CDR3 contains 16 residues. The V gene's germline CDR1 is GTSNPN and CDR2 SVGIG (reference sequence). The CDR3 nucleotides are TGTGCCTGGAGTGTCCGACTTTCCTTGTCCTCCTACGAGCAGTACTTC. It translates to CAWSVRLSLSSYEQYF.

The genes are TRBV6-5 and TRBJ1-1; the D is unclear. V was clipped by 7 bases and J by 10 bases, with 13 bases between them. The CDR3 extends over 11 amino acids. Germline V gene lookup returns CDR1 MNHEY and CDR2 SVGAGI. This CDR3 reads CASTGLMGAFF. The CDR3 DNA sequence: TGTGCCAGCACCGGACTCATGGGAGCTTTCTTT.

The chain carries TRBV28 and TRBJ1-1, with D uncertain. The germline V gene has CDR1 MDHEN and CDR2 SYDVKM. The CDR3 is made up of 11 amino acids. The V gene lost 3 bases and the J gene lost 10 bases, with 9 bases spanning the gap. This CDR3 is CASSFGSVAFF. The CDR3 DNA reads TGTGCCAGCAGTTTCGGGAGCGTAGCTTTCTTT.

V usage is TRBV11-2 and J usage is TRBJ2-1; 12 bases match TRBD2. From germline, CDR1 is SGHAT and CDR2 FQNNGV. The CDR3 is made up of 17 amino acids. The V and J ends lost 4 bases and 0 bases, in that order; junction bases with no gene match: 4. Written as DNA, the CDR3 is TGTGCCAGCAGCTCGGGACTAGCGGGCTTCTCCTACAATGAGCAGTTCTTC. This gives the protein CASSSGLAGFSYNEQFF. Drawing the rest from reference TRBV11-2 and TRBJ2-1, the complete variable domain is EAGVAQSPRYKIIEKRQSVAFWCNPISGHATLYWYQQILGQGPKLLIQFQNNGVVDDSQLPKDRFSAERLKGVDSTLKIQPAKLEDSAVYLCASSSGLAGFSYNEQFFGPGTRLTVL.

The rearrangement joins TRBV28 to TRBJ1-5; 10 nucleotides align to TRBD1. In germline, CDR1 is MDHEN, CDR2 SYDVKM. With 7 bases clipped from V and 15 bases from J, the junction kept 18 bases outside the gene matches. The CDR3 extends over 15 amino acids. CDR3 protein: CASKPQDRGHGRLHF. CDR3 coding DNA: TGTGCCAGCAAACCCCAAGACAGGGGGCACGGCCGGCTGCATTTT.

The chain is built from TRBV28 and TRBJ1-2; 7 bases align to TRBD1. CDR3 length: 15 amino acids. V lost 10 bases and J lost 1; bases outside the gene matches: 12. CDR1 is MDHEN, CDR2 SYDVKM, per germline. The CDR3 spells CAMPVNRGLNYGYTF. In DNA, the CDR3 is TGTGCCATGCCAGTCAATAGGGGGCTTAACTATGGCTACACCTTC.

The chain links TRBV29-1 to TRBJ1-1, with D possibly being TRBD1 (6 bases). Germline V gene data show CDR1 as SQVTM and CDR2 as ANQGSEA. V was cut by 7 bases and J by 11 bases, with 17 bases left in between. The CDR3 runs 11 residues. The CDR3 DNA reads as TGCAGCGCCCAAAGGGGGGGCAAGGCTTTCTTT. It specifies CSAQRGGKAFF.

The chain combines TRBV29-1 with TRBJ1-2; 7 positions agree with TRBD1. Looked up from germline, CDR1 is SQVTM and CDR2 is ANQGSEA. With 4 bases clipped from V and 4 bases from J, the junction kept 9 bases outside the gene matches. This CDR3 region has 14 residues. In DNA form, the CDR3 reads TGCAGCGTTGTGGAAGGGGGCGACTCCTATGGCTACACCTTC. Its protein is CSVVEGGDSYGYTF.

In DNA, the CDR3 is TGTGCCAGCAGTGTAGCGATGAACACTGAAGCTTTCTTT. Translation: CASSVAMNTEAFF. This rearrangement joins TRBV25-1 to TRBJ1-1; D uncertain. This CDR3 contains 13 residues. The germline gives CDR1 MGHDK, CDR2 SYGVNS. Trimming shortened V by 4 bases and J by 0 bases, and 6 bases separated the two germline ends.

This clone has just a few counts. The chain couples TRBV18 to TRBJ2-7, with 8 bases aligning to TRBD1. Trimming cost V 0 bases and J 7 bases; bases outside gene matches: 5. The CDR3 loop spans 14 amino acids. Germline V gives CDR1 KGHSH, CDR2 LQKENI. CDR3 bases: TGTGCCAGCTCACCACCTGTACGGACAGGGGAGCAGTACTTC. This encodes CASSPPVRTGEQYF.

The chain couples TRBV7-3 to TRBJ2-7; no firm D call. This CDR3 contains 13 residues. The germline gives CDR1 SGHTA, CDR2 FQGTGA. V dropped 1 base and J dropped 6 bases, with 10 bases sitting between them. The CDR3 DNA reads TGTGCCAGCAGCTTAATTAGTGGCGGCGAGCAGTACTTC. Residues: CASSLISGGEQYF.

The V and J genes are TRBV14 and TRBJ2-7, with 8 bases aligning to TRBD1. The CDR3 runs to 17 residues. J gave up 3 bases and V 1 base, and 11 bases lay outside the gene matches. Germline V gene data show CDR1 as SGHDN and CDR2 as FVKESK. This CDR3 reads CASSQALFRGPHYEQYF. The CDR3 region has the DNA TGTGCCAGCAGCCAAGCCCTCTTCAGGGGGCCCCACTACGAGCAGTACTTC.

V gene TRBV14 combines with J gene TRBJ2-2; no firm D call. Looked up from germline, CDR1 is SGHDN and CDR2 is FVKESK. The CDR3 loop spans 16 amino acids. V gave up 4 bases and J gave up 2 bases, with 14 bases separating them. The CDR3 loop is CASSRQTGLNTGELFF. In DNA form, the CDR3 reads TGTGCCAGCAGCCGTCAGACGGGTCTTAACACCGGGGAGCTGTTTTTT.

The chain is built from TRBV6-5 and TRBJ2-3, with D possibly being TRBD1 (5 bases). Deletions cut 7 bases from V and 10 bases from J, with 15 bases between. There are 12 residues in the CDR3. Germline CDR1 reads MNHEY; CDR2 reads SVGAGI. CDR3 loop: CASKDSQMAQYF. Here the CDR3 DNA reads TGTGCCAGCAAAGACAGTCAGATGGCGCAGTATTTT.

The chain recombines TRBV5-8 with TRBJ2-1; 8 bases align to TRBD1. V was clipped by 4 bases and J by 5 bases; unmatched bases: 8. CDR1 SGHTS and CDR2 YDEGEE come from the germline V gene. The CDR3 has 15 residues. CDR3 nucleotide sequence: TGTGCCAGCAGCCTCCGGGACAGGCGGAACAATGAGCAGTTCTTC. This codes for CASSLRDRRNNEQFF.

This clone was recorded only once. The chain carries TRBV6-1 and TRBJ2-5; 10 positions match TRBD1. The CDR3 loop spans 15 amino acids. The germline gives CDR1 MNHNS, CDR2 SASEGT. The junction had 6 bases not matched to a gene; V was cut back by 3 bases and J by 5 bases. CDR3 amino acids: CASSEDRGSVETQYF. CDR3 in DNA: TGTGCCAGCAGTGAGGACAGGGGGAGTGTGGAGACCCAGTACTTC.

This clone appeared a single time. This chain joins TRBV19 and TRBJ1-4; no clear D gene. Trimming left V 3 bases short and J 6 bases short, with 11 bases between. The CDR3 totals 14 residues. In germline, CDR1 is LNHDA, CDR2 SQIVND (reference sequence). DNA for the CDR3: TGTGCCAGTAGTATTGCTGGCGGCTATGAAAAACTGTTTTTT. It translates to CASSIAGGYEKLFF.

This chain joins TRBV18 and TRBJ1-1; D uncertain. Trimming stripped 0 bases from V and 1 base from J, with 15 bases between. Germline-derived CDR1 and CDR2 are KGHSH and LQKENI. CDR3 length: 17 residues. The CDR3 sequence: CASSPPTKGRENTEAFF. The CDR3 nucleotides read TGTGCCAGCTCACCACCGACAAAGGGCCGGGAGAACACTGAAGCTTTCTTT.

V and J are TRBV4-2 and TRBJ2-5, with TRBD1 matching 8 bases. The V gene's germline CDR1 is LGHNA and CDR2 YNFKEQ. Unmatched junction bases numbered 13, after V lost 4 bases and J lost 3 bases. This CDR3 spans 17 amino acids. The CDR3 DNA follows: TGTGCCAGCAGCCTTAGCCCCGGTAGGACAGGGAAAGAGACCCAGTACTTC. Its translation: CASSLSPGRTGKETQYF.

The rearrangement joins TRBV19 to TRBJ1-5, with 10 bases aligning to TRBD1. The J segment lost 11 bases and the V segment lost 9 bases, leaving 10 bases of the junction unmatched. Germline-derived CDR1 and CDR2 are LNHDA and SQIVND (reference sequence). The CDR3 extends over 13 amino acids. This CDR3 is CASRQGASVAQHF. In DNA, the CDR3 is TGTGCCAGCAGACAGGGGGCGTCGGTGGCCCAGCATTTT.

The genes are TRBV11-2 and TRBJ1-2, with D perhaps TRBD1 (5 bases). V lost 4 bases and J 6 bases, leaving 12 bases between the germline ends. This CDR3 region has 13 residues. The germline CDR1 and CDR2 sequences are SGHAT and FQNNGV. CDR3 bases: TGTGCCAGCAGCTCGCACCCCAGGGATGGCTACACCTTC. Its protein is CASSSHPRDGYTF.

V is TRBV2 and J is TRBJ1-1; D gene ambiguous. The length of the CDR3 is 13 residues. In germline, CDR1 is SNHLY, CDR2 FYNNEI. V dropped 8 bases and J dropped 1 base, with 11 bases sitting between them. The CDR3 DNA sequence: TGTGCCAGCGCCTCAACCAGGAACACTGAAGCTTTCTTT. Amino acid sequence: CASASTRNTEAFF.

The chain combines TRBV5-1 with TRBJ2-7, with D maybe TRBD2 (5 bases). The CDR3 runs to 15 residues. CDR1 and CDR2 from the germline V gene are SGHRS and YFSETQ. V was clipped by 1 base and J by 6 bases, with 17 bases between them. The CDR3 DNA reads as TGCGCCAGCAGCTTGCTACTAGTGGACGGCGGCGAGCAGTACTTC. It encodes CASSLLLVDGGEQYF.

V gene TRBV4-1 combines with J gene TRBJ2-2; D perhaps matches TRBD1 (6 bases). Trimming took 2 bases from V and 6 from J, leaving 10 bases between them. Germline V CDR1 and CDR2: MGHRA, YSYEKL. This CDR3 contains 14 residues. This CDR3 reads CASSQLTGSGELFF. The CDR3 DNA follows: TGCGCCAGCAGCCAACTCACAGGGTCCGGGGAGCTGTTTTTT.

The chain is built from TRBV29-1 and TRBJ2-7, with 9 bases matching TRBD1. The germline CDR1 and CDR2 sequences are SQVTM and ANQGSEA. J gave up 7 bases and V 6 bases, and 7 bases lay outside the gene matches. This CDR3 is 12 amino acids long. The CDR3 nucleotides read TGCAGCGTCGGACAGGGGTGGGGGGAGCAGTACTTC. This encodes CSVGQGWGEQYF.

The CDR3 protein is CASSPRPGSDSPLHF. For the CDR3, the DNA is TGTGCCAGCAGCCCGAGACCGGGGTCGGATTCACCCCTCCACTTT. The V gene is TRBV28, the J gene TRBJ1-6; D is undetermined. Germline V gene data show CDR1 as MDHEN and CDR2 as SYDVKM. V lost 6 bases and J lost 8, with 17 bases in between. The CDR3 length is 15 residues. The whole variable domain, remainder taken from reference TRBV28 and TRBJ1-6, is DVKVTQSSRYLVKRTGEKVFLECVQDMDHENMFWYRQDPGLGLRLIYFSYDVKMKEKGDIPEGYSVSREKKERFSLILESASTNQTSMYLCASSPRPGSDSPLHFGNGTRLTVT.

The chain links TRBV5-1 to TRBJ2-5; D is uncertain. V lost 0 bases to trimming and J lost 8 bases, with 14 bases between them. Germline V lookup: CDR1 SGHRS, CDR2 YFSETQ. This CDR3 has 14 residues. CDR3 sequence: CASSLDPARNTQYF. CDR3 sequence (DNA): TGCGCCAGCAGCTTGGATCCCGCCAGGAATACCCAGTACTTC.

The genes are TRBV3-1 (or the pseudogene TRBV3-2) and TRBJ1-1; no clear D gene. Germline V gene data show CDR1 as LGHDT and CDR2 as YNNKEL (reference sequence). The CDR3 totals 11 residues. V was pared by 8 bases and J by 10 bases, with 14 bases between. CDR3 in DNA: TGTGCCAGCGTTGGTGGCGGAATAGCTTTCTTT. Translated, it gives CASVGGGIAFF.

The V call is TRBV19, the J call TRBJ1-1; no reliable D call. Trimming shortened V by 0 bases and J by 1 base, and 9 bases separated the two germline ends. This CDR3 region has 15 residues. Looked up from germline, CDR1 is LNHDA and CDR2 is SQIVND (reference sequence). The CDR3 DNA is TGTGCCAGTAGTATAGACGCAGGTTGGAACACTGAAGCTTTCTTT. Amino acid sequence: CASSIDAGWNTEAFF.

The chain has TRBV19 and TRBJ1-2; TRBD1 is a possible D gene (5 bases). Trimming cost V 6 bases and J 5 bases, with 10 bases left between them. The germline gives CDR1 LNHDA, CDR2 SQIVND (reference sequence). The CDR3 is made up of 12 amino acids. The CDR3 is CASRSGGYGYTF. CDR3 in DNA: TGTGCCAGTAGGTCGGGGGGTTATGGCTACACCTTC.